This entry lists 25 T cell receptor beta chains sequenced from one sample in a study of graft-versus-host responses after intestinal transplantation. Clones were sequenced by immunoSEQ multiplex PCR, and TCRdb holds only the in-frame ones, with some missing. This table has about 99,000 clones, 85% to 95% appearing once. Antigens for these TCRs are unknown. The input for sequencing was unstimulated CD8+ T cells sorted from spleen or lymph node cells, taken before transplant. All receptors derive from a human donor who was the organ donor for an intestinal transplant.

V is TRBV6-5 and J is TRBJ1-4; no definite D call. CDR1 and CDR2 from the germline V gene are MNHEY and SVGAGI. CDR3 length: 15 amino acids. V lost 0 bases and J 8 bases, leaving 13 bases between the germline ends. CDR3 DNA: TGTGCCAGCAGTTACTCGAGGACTGGGAGAGAAAAACTGTTTTTT. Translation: CASSYSRTGREKLFF.

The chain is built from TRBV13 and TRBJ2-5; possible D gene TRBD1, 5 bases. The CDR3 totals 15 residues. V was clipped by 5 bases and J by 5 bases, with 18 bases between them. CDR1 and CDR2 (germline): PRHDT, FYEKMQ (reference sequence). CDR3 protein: CASSPGHRGSETQYF. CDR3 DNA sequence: TGTGCCAGCAGCCCCGGACACCGCGGATCGGAGACCCAGTACTTC.

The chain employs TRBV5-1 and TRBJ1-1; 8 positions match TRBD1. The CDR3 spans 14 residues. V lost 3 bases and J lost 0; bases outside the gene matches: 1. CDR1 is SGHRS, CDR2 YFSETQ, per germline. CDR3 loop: CASSWTGMNTEAFF. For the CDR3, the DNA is TGCGCCAGCAGCTGGACAGGGATGAACACTGAAGCTTTCTTT.

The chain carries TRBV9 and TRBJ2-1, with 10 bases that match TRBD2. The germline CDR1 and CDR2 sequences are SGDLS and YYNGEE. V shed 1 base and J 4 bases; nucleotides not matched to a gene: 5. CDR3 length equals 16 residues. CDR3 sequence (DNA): TGTGCCAGCAGCGTACTAGCGGGGGCCTCTTACAATGAGCAGTTCTTC. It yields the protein CASSVLAGASYNEQFF. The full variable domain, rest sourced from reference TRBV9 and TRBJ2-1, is DSGVTQTPKHLITATGQRVTLRCSPRSGDLSVYWYQQSLDQGLQFLIQYYNGEERAKGNILERFSAQQFPDLHSELNLSSLELGDSALYFCASSVLAGASYNEQFFGPGTRLTVL.

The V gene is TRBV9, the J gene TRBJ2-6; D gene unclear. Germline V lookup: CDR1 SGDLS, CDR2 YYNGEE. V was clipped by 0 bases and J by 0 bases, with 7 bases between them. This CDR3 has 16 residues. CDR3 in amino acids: CASSVDNSSGANVLTF. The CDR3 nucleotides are TGTGCCAGCAGCGTAGACAACAGCTCTGGGGCCAACGTCCTGACTTTC.

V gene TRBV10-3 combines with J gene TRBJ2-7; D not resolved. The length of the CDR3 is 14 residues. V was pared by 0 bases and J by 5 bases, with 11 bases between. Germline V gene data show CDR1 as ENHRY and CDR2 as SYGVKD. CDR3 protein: CAISESAPRDEQYF. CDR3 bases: TGTGCCATCAGTGAGTCGGCCCCCCGGGACGAGCAGTACTTC.

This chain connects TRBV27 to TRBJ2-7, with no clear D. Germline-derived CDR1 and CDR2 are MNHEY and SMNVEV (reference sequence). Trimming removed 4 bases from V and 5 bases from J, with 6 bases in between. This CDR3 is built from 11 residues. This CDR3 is CASSSGNEQYF. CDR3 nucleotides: TGTGCCAGCAGTTCTGGCAACGAGCAGTACTTC.

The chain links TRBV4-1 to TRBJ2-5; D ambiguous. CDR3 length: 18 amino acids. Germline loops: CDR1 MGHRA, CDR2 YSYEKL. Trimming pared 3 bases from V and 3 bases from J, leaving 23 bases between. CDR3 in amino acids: CASSHPPVPDLNKETQYF. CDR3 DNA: TGCGCCAGCAGCCATCCGCCGGTTCCAGACTTAAATAAAGAGACCCAGTACTTC.

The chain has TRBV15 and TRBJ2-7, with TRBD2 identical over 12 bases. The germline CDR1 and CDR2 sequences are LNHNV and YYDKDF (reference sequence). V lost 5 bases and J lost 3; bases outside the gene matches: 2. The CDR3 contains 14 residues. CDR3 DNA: TGTGCCACCAGCGGGACTAGCGGGTACTACGAGCAGTACTTC. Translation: CATSGTSGYYEQYF.

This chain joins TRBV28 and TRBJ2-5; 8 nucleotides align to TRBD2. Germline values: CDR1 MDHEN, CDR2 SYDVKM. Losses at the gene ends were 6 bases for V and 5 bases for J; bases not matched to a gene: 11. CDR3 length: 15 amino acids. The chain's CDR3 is CASSLGAGEGETQYF. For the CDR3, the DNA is TGTGCCAGCAGCCTGGGAGCGGGAGAAGGGGAGACCCAGTACTTC.

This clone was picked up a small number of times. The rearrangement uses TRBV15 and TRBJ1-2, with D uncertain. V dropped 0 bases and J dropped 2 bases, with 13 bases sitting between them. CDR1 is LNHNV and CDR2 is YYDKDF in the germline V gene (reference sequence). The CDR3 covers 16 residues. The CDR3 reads CATSREYVEKNYGYTF. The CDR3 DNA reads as TGTGCCACCAGCAGAGAATATGTGGAGAAGAACTATGGCTACACCTTC.

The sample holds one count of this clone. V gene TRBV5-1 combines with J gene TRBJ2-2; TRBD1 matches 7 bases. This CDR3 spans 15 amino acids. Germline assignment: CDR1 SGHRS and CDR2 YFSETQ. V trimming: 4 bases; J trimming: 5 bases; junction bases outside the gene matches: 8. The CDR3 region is CASSDDRVATGELFF. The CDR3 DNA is TGCGCCAGCAGCGACGACAGGGTTGCGACCGGGGAGCTGTTTTTT. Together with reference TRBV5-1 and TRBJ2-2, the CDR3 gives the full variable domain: KAGVTQTPRYLIKTRGQQVTLSCSPISGHRSVSWYQQTPGQGLQFLFEYFSETQRNKGNFPGRFSGRQFSNSRSEMNVSTLELGDSALYLCASSDDRVATGELFFGEGSRLTVL.

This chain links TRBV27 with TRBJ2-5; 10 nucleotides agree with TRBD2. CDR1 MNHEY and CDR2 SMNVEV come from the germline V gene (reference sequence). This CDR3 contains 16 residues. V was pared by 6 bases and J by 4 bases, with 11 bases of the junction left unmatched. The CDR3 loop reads CASSERASGSVETQYF. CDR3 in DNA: TGTGCCAGCAGCGAGAGAGCTAGCGGGAGTGTAGAGACCCAGTACTTC.

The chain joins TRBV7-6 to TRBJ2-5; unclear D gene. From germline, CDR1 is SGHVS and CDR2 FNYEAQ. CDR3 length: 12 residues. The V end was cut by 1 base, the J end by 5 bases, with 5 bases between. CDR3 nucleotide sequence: TGTGCCAGCAGCTTAGACTTGGAGACCCAGTACTTC. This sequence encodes CASSLDLETQYF.

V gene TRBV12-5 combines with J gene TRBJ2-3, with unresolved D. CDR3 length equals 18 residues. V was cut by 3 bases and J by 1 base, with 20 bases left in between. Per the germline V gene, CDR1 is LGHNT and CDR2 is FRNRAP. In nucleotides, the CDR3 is TGTGCTAGTGGTTTCACCTTAGAGAGAAGAACCCGCACAGATACGCAGTATTTT. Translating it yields CASGFTLERRTRTDTQYF.

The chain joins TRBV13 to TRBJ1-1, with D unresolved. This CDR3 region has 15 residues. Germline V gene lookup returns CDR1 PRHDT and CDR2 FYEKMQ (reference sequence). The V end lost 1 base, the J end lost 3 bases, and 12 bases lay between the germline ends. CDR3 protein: CASSLALQFHTEAFF. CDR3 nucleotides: TGTGCCAGCAGCTTAGCCTTACAGTTCCACACTGAAGCTTTCTTT.

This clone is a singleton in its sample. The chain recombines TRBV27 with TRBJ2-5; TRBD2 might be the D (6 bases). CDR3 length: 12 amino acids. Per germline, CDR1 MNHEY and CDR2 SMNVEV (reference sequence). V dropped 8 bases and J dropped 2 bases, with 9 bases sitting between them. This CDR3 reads CASSAGQETQYF. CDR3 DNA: TGTGCCAGCTCCGCGGGACAAGAGACCCAGTACTTC.

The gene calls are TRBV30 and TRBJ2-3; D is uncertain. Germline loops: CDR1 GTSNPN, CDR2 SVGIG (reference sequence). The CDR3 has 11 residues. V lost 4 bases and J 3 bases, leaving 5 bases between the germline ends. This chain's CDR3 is CAWIYTDTQYF. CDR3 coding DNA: TGTGCCTGGATATATACAGATACGCAGTATTTT. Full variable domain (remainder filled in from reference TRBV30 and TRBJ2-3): SQTIHQWPATLVQPVGSPLSLECTVEGTSNPNLYWYRQAAGRGLQLLFYSVGIGQISSEVPQNLSASRPQDRQFILSSKKLLLSDSGFYLCAWIYTDTQYFGPGTRLTVL.

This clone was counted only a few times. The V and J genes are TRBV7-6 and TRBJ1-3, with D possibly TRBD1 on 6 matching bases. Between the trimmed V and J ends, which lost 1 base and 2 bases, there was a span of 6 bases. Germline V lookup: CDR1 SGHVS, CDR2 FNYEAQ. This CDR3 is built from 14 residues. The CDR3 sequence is CASSLGGPGNTIYF. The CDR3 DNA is TGTGCCAGCAGCTTAGGGGGGCCTGGAAACACCATATATTTT.

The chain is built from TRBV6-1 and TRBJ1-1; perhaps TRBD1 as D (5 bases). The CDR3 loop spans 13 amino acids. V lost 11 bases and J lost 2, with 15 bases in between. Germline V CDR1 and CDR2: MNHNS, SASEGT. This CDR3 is CAASKTVNTEAFF. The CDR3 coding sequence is TGTGCCGCCTCAAAGACAGTAAACACTGAAGCTTTCTTT.

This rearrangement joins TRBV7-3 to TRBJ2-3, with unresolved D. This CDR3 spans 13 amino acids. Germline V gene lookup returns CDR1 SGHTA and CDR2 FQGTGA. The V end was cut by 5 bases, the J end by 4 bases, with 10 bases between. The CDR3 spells CASSPDLADTQYF. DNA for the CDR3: TGTGCCAGCAGCCCAGACTTGGCAGATACGCAGTATTTT.

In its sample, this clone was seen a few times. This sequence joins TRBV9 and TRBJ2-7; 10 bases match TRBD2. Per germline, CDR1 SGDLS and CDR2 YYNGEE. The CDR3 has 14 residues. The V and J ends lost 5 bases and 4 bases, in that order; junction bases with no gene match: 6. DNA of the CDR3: TGTGCCAGCAGTCTAGCGGGAGTAAGTTACGAGCAGTACTTC. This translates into CASSLAGVSYEQYF.

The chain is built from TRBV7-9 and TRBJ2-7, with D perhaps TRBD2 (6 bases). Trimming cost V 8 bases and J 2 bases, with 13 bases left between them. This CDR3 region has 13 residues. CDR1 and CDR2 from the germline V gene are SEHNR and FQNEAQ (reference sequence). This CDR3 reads CASSGENAYEQYF. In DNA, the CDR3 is TGTGCCAGCTCGGGAGAGAACGCCTACGAGCAGTACTTC.

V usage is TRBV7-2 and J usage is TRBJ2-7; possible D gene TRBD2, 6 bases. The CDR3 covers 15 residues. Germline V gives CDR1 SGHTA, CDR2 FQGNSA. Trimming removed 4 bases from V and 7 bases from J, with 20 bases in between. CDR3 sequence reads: CASSYSRDSMWEQYF. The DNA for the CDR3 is TGTGCCAGCAGCTATTCCCGGGACTCCATGTGGGAGCAGTACTTC.

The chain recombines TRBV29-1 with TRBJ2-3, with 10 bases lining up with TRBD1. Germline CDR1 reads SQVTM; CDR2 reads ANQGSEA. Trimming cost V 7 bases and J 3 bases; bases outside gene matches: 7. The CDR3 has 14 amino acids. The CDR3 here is CSAISDRGTDTQYF. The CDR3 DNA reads TGCAGCGCTATCTCGGACAGGGGGACAGATACGCAGTATTTT.